This T cell receptor beta chain was found in a study of human CD4 T cells and Enterobacteriaceae. Here immunoSEQ multiplex PCR was the method, and the copy in TCRdb shows in-frame clones only, minus some. The table includes some 30,000 clones, 82% detected once. The memory gate held CD4+ cells that were not CD45RA+CCR7+CD95- naive cells, over 95% pure. The TCR sequence derives from a human donor in good health. Sequences were obtained from memory CD4+ T cells from blood.

The chain's CDR3 is CASTDRRPTPGRTGELFF. The DNA for the CDR3 is TGCGCCAGCACCGACAGGAGACCCACGCCCGGAAGGACCGGGGAGCTGTTTTTT. The rearrangement links TRBV5-1 to TRBJ2-2; a possible D gene is TRBD1 (6 bases). The CDR3 loop spans 18 amino acids. Germline CDR1 SGHRS, CDR2 YFSETQ. Trimming removed 6 bases at V and 5 bases at J, with 26 bases between.